Reported below is one T cell receptor beta chain. Germline lookup yields CDR1 SEHNR and CDR2 FQNEAQ (reference sequence). This CDR3 comprises 15 residues. The J segment lost 5 bases and the V segment lost 5 bases, leaving 9 bases of the junction unmatched. These data are taken from a study of blood T cell repertoires in COVID-19. Clones were sequenced by immunoSEQ multiplex PCR, and TCRdb holds only the in-frame ones, with some missing. The sample lists 70,000 to 95,000 clones, 86% occurring once. The rearrangement links TRBV7-9 to TRBJ2-5, with 9 bases that match TRBD2. The sequence was obtained from a human donor in a cohort sampled during active COVID-19. Sequenced input: peripheral blood. DNA of the CDR3: TGTGCCAGCAGCGCATGGACTAGCGACCGGGAGACCCAGTACTTC. Translated: CASSAWTSDRETQYF. The complete variable domain, with remaining parts taken from reference TRBV7-9 and TRBJ2-5, reads DTGVSQNPRHKITKRGQNVTFRCDPISEHNRLYWYRQTLGQGPEFLTYFQNEAQLEKSRLLSDRFSAERPKGSFSTLEIQRTEQGDSAMYLCASSAWTSDRETQYFGPGTRLLVL.